Listed below are T cell receptor beta chains from one sample, sequenced in a study of blood T cell repertoires in COVID-19. Assay: immunoSEQ multiplex PCR; the TCRdb copy retains only in-frame clones and omits some. The sample includes roughly 210,000 clones, around 86% of them seen just once. Sequenced: PBMCs or T cells enriched from blood (not recorded which). These receptors were collected from a man younger than 45 in a cohort exposed to, infected with or recovered from COVID-19 (not recorded which). Each CDR3 is given without its conserved first and last residue. A D gene is named only where the DNA matches it firmly.

d_gene,v_gene,CDR3aa
-,TRBV5-6,ASSTGVDPYGYT
-,TRBV19,ASSMGTTSEQY
TRBD2,TRBV28,ASSLQQSTSGRVSDTQY
-,TRBV10-3,AISAGANEKLF
TRBD2,TRBV4-3,ASSQGQGLAGAEFTDTQY
TRBD1,TRBV13,ASSVGQGGSYNEQF
TRBD1,TRBV19,ASSLGQGITDTQY
-,TRBV20-1,SASISGLSGELF
-,TRBV3-1/TRBV3-2,ASSQELESLRGDTQY
-,TRBV18,ASSPLSGSVNEKLF
TRBD1,TRBV5-5,ASSPIGQGTSEQY
-,TRBV2,ASSDRIQPQH
-,TRBV6-1,ASCGSLSGEKDNSPLH
-,TRBV27,ASSLSRGDPNQPQH
-,TRBV5-6,ASSKTGFNYEQY
-,TRBV19,ASSIVKLVVNQPQH
-,TRBV9,ASTPGTNYGYT
TRBD1,TRBV5-8,ASSLGPYGRVGGEDTQY
TRBD1,TRBV5-1,ASSLVGTGSSGNTIY
-,TRBV14,ASSHLYEQY
-,TRBV27,ASSSKGGTEAF
TRBD1,TRBV9,ASSVGTGPIQTQY
TRBD1,TRBV10-2,ASSTTGGGSPLH
-,TRBV13,ASSLKPQTQY
TRBD2,TRBV11-3,ASSLAPVAGGTYNEQF
TRBD1,TRBV3-1/TRBV3-2,ASSLTGNSNQPQH
-,TRBV6-1,ASSEALGGALGRNSPLH
-,TRBV28,ASSWGRGDNEKLF
TRBD1,TRBV9,ASSVGQGNTEAF
-,TRBV9,ASSWDTSTQY
TRBD1,TRBV7-2,ASSLGLGVRGQDEQY
TRBD1,TRBV19,ASSLRQGCAYEQY
TRBD1,TRBV6-2/TRBV6-3,ASSYTSGGSQPQH
-,TRBV19,ASSSVGPPYEQY
TRBD1,TRBV27,ASSRQGTGNEQY
TRBD1,TRBV4-1,ASSQTPRDRVRGYT
-,TRBV6-4,ASQGSNQPQH